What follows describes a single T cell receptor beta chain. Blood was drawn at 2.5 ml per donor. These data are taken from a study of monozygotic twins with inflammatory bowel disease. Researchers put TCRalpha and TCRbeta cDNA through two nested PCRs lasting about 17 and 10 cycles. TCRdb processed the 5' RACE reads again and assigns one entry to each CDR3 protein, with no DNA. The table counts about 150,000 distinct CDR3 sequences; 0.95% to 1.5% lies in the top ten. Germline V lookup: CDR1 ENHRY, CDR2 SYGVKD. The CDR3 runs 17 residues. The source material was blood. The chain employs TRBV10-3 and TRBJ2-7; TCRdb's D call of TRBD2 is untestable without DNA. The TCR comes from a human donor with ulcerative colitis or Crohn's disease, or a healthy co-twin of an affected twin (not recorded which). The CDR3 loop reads CAISETRAAGGFNEQYF.